This T cell receptor (beta chain) was found in a study of Ad26.COV2.S vaccination and SARS-CoV-2 variants. Assay: immunoSEQ multiplex PCR; the TCRdb copy retains only in-frame clones and omits some. Here the sample spans around 86,000 clones, 82% being singletons. This clone has more than one count but fewer than ten. Its antigen is undetermined. The CDR3 totals 15 residues. Germline V lookup: CDR1 LGHNT, CDR2 FRNRAP. With V trimmed by 1 base and J by 5 bases, 4 bases remained unmatched. Study conclusions and caveats: Recipients given vaccine exceeded placebo recipients in spike-specific TCR breadth. Responses of spike-specific T cells (both CD8+ and CD4+) reportedly showed substantial breadth after vaccination.

The sequence was obtained from a human donor who had recovered from COVID-19. The sequencing here drew on peripheral blood, taken after recovery from COVID-19. This rearrangement joins TRBV12-5 to TRBJ2-5; 10 bases match TRBD1. CDR3: CASGLGQGAGETQYF. For the CDR3, the DNA is TGTGCTAGTGGTTTGGGACAGGGGGCAGGGGAGACCCAGTACTTC.